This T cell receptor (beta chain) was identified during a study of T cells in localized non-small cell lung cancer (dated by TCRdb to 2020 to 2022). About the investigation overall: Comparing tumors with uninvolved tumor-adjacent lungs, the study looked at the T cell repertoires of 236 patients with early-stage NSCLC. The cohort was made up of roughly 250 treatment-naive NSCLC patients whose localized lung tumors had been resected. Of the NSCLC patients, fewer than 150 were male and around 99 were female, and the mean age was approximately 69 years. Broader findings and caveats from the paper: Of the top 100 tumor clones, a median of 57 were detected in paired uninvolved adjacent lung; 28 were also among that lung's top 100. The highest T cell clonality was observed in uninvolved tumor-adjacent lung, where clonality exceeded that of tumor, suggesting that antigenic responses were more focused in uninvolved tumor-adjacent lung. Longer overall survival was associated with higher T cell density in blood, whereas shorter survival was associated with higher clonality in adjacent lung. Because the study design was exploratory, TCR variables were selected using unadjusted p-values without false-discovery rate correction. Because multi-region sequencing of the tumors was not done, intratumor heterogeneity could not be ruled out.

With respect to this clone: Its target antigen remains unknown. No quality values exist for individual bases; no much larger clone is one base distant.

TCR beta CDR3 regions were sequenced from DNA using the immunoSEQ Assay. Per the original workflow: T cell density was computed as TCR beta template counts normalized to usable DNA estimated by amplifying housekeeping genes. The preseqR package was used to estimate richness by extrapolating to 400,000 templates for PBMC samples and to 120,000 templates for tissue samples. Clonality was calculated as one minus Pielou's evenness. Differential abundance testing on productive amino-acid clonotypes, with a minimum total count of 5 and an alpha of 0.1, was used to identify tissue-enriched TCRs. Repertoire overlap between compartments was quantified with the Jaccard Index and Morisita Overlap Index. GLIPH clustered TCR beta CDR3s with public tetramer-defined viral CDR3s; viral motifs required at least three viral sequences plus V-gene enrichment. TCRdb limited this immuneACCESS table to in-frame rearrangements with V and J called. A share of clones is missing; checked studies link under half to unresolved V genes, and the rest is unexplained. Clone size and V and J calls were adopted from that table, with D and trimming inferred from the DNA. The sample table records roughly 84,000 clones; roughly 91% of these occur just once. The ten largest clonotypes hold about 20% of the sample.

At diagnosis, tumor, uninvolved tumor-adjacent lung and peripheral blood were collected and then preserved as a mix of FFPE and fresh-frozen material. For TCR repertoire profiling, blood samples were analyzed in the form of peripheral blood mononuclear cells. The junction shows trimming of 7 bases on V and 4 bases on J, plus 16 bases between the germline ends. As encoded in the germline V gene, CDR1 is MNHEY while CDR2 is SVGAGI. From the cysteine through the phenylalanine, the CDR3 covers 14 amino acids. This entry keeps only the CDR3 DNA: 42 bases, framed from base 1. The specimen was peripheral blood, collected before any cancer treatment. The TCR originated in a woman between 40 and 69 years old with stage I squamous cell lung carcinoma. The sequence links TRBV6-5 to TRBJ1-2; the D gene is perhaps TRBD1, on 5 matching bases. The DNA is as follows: TGTGCCAGCACCGAACCCGGGGCGAGCTATGGCTACACCTTC. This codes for CASTEPGASYGYTF.